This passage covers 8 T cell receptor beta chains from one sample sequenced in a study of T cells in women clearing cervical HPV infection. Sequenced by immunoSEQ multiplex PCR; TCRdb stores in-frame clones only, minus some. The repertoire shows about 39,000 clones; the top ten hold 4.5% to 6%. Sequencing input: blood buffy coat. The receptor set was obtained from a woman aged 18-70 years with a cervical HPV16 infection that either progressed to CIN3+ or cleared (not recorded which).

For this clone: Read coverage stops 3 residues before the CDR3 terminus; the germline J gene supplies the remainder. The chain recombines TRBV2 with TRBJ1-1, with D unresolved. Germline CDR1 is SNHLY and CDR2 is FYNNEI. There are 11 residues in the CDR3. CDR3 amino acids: CASSEYSGAFF. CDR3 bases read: TGTGCCAGCAGTGAATACTCGGGA.

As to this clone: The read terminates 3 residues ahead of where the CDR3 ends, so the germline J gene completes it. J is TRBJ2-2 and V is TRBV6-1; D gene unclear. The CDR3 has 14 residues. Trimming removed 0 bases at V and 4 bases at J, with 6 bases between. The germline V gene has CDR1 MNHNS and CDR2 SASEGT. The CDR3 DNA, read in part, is TGTGCCAGCAGTGAAGCCTGGGCCACCGGGGAG. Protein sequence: CASSEAWATGE. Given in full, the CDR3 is CASSEAWATGELFF.

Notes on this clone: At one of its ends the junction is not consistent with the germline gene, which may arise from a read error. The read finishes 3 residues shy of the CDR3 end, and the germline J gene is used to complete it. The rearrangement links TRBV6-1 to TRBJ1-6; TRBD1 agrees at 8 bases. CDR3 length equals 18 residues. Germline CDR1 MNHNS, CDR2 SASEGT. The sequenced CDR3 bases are TGTGCCAGCACTGAATTTGTCTCCATCCAGGGGGCAAATTCACCC. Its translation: CASTEFVSIQGANSP. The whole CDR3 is CASTEFVSIQGANSPLHF.

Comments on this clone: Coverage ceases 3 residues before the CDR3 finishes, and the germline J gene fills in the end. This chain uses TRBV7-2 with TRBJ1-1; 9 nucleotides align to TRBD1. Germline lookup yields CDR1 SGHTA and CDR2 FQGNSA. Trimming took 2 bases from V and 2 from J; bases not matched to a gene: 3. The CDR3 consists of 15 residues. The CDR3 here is CASSLMGQGNTEAFF. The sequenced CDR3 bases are TGTGCCAGCAGCTTAATGGGACAGGGCAACACTGAA.

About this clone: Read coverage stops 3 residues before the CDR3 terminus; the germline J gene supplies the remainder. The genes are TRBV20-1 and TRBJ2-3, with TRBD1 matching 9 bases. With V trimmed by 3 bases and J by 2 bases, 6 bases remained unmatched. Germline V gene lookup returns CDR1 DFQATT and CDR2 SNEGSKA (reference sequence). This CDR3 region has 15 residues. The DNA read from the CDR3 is TGCAGTGCTAGCGCTTACAGGGGGCCCACAGATACG. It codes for CSASAYRGPTDT. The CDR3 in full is CSASAYRGPTDTQYF.

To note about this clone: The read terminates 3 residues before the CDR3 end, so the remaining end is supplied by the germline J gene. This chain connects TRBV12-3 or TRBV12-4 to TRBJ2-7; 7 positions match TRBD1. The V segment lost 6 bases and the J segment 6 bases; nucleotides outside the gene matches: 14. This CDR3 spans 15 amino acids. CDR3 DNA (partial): TGTGCCAGCAGCTCACTGGTCCAGGGGGTAAGCGAG. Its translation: CASSSLVQGVSE. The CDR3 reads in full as CASSSLVQGVSEQYF.

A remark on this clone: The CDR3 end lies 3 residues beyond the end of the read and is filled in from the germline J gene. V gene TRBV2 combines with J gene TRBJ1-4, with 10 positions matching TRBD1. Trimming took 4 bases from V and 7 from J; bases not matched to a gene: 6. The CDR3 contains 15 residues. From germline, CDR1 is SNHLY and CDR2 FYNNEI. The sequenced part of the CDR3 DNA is TGTGCCAGCAGTGCCTTCGGACAGGGGGTTGAAAAA. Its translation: CASSAFGQGVEK. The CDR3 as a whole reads CASSAFGQGVEKLFF.

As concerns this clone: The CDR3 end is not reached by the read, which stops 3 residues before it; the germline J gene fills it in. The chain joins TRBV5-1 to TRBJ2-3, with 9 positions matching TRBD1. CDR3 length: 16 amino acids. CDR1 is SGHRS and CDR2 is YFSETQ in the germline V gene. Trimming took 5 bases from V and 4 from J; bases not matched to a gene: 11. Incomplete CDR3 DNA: TGCGCCAGCAGTTTACCCGGGACAGGGACATCAGATACG. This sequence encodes CASSLPGTGTSDT. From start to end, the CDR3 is CASSLPGTGTSDTQYF. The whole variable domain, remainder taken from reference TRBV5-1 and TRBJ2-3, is KAGVTQTPRYLIKTRGQQVTLSCSPISGHRSVSWYQQTPGQGLQFLFEYFSETQRNKGNFPGRFSGRQFSNSRSEMNVSTLELGDSALYLCASSLPGTGTSDTQYFGPGTRLTVL.